Listed below are T cell receptor beta chains from one sample, sequenced in a study of regulatory and conventional T cells in RAG deficiency. The method was immunoSEQ multiplex PCR; TCRdb's version includes in-frame clones alone and lacks a portion of them. The sample has 8,000 to 10,000 clones, 90% to 95% seen once. The source material was CD4+ effector T cells sorted from blood. The receptors were gathered from a human donor with RAG deficiency presenting as severe combined immunodeficiency. The CDR3 runs from the conserved cysteine through the conserved F or W. D genes are given only for firm matches. Clone size is shown for a subset of rows, as once, few, many or a class of expanded clone.

>TRBJ2-7|TRBD1|TRBV29-1|-
TGCAGCTTCATGACAGGGCTATACGAGCAGTACTTC
CSFMTGLYEQYF
>TRBJ1-3|TRBD1|TRBV25-1|-
TGTGCCTCCCGGGACAGCCGCTCTGGAAACACCATATATTTT
CASRDSRSGNTIYF
>TRBJ1-2|-|TRBV20-1|-
TGCAGTGCTAGAGGGGGCGATGGCTACACCTTC
CSARGGDGYTF
>TRBJ2-3|TRBD2|TRBV4-3|-
TGCGCCAGCAGCCAATTTCGGGGGGGAAGCACAGATACGCAGTATTTT
CASSQFRGGSTDTQYF
>TRBJ2-7|-|TRBV6-5|-
TGTGCCAGTAAGACAGGGTGGGGGGTCTACGAGCAGTACTTC
CASKTGWGVYEQYF
>TRBJ2-7|TRBD1|TRBV4-2|-
TGTGCCAGCAGCCAAGATTTAGGGGGCGGTGGCTTCTACGAGCAGTACTTC
CASSQDLGGGGFYEQYF
>TRBJ2-5|TRBD1|TRBV4-1|-
TGCGCCAGCAGCCACAGGGGGCAAGAGACCCAGTACTTC
CASSHRGQETQYF
>TRBJ2-5|TRBD2|TRBV9|-
TGTGCCAGCAGCTCAGGTAGCGGGAGCGTGGAGACCCAGTACTTC
CASSSGSGSVETQYF
>TRBJ2-5|TRBD2|TRBV2|-
TGTGCCAGCAGCGGACTAGTTAGTGAGACCCAGTACTTC
CASSGLVSETQYF
>TRBJ2-5|TRBD2|TRBV5-8|once
TGTGCCAGCAGCTCGCCGGGACTATCGTACCAAGAGACCCAGTACTTC
CASSSPGLSYQETQYF
>TRBJ1-1|-|TRBV10-2|-
TGCGCCAGCAGTGCCGGGGACACTGAAGCTTTCTTT
CASSAGDTEAFF
>TRBJ2-4|-|TRBV27|-
TGTGCCAGCAGTCCACCGGGACCTATAGCCAAAAACATTCAGTACTTC
CASSPPGPIAKNIQYF
>TRBJ1-1|-|TRBV4-3|-
TGCGCCAGCAGCCAAGATTGGCAGAACACTGAAGCTTTCTTT
CASSQDWQNTEAFF
>TRBJ1-2|-|TRBV4-3|-
TGCGCCAGCAGCCGGGATCTAAGAGGGTCCGGCTACACCTTC
CASSRDLRGSGYTF
>TRBJ2-7|TRBD1|TRBV6-5|-
TGTGCCAGCAGTTACAGGACAGGGGTCTACGAGCAGTACTTC
CASSYRTGVYEQYF
>TRBJ2-3|-|TRBV4-2|-
TGTGCCAGCAGCCCGGCCTGGGCAGGCACAGATACGCAGTATTTT
CASSPAWAGTDTQYF
>TRBJ2-7|-|TRBV29-1|-
TGCAGCGTTGGGACAACCTACGAGCAGTACTTC
CSVGTTYEQYF
>TRBJ1-2|-|TRBV10-2|-
TGCGCCAGCATGACGGGTAACTATGGCTACACCTTC
CASMTGNYGYTF
>TRBJ2-3|-|TRBV5-1|-
TGCGCCAGCAGCTTGGAGCCTCCCACAGATACGCAGTATTTT
CASSLEPPTDTQYF
>TRBJ2-4|-|TRBV28|-
TGTGCCAGCACTTCCTGGCGGAACATTCAGTACTTC
CASTSWRNIQYF
>TRBJ2-7|-|TRBV14|-
TGTGCCAGCAGTGACACCCCCTACGAGCAGTACTTC
CASSDTPYEQYF
>TRBJ2-4|TRBD1|TRBV4-2|-
TGTGCCAGCAGCCAAGACAGGGGGAGCAAAAACATTCAGTACTTC
CASSQDRGSKNIQYF
>TRBJ2-1|-|TRBV6-1|once
TGTGCCAGCAGTGCAGGGCAGGGTGGCTACAATGAGCAGTTCTTC
CASSAGQGGYNEQFF
>TRBJ2-7|TRBD1|TRBV19|-
TGTGCCAGTAGTACGCGACAGGGGGCCTACGAGCAGTACTTC
CASSTRQGAYEQYF
>TRBJ2-3|-|TRBV6-1|-
TGTGCCAGCAGTGAAGGGTACGCAGATACGCAGTATTTT
CASSEGYADTQYF
>TRBJ2-1|-|TRBV20-1|-
TGCAGTGCTAGCAGGGGCCATGAGCAGTTCTTC
CSASRGHEQFF
>TRBJ2-3|-|TRBV10-3|-
TGTGCCATCAGCACTCTCTCGGGGAGCCATACGCAGTATTTT
CAISTLSGSHTQYF
>TRBJ1-4|TRBD1|TRBV6-6|-
TGTGCCAGCAGGGGACAGGGGTTGGGTGAAAAACTGTTTTTT
CASRGQGLGEKLFF
>TRBJ2-7|-|TRBV7-2|-
TGTGCCAGCAGCCTCCTGGGGGGGCCCTACGAGCAGTACTTC
CASSLLGGPYEQYF
>TRBJ2-3|-|TRBV7-2|-
TGTGCCAGCAGCTTAGACACGGATTTTTTATCTAGCACAGATACGCAGTATTTT
CASSLDTDFLSSTDTQYF
>TRBJ2-5|-|TRBV29-1|-
TGCAGCGGGGGACTGGATCTCGAGACCCAGTACTTC
CSGGLDLETQYF
>TRBJ2-2|TRBD1|TRBV9|-
TGTGCCAGCAGCGCAAGGGACAGCCCGAACACCGGGGAGCTGTTTTTT
CASSARDSPNTGELFF
>TRBJ2-7|TRBD1|TRBV18|-
TGTGCCAGCTCACAGGGGGCTCGTGACGAGCAGTACTTC
CASSQGARDEQYF
>TRBJ2-7|-|TRBV10-3|-
TGTGCCATCTCCATCCTCTCCTACGAGCAGTACTTC
CAISILSYEQYF
>TRBJ2-7|-|TRBV4-1|-
TGCGCCAGCAGCCAAGTCCGGGGGACATATACCTACGAGCAGTACTTC
CASSQVRGTYTYEQYF
>TRBJ2-3|TRBD1|TRBV5-6|-
TGTGCCAGCAGCTTCCTAGGGACAGGGGTGGATACGCAGTATTTT
CASSFLGTGVDTQYF
>TRBJ2-7|-|TRBV4-3|-
TGCGCCAGCAGCCAAGATCCTAGCAGATTAGTCAACGAGCAGTACTTC
CASSQDPSRLVNEQYF
>TRBJ2-3|-|TRBV9|-
TGTGCCAGCAGCGTAGGTGTAAGGGGCGCAGGAGATACGCAGTATTTT
CASSVGVRGAGDTQYF
>TRBJ2-5|TRBD1|TRBV4-3|-
TGCGCCAGCAGCCGAGAACAGGGGTTCGTGACCCAGTACTTC
CASSREQGFVTQYF
>TRBJ2-5|-|TRBV10-1|-
TGCGCCAGCAGCAGGGGCCAAGAGACCCAGTACTTC
CASSRGQETQYF
>TRBJ2-2|-|TRBV10-3|-
TGTGCCATCAGTGTTTACAGGGAAAACACCGGGGAGCTGTTTTTT
CAISVYRENTGELFF
>TRBJ2-2|-|TRBV5-4|-
TGTGCCAGCAGCTCCCAATTCACAGACACCGGGGAGCTGTTTTTT
CASSSQFTDTGELFF
>TRBJ2-5|-|TRBV5-1|once
TGCGCCAGCAGCTTGGACAGGAGACAAGAGACCCAGTACTTC
CASSLDRRQETQYF
>TRBJ2-5|-|TRBV4-2|-
TGTGCCAGCAGCCAAGTGGGGCAGTTCCCGGAGACCCAGTACTTC
CASSQVGQFPETQYF
>TRBJ2-7|-|TRBV11-2|once
TGTGCCAGCAGCTGGACAGAATACTACGAGCAGTACTTC
CASSWTEYYEQYF
>TRBJ2-1|-|TRBV15|-
TGTGCCACCAGCAGAGGCCTAGGTGGTGAGCAGTTCTTC
CATSRGLGGEQFF
>TRBJ2-3|-|TRBV7-2|-
TGTGCCAGCAGCCCCCGGACCTCGGGGTACACAGATACGCAGTATTTT
CASSPRTSGYTDTQYF
>TRBJ2-5|-|TRBV5-4|once
TGTGCCAGCAGACAGGGGAGGGAAACCCAGTACTTC
CASRQGRETQYF
>TRBJ2-5|-|TRBV14|-
TGTGCCAGCAGCCGCCAGTACCAAGAGACCCAGTACTTC
CASSRQYQETQYF
>TRBJ2-1|-|TRBV5-1|-
TGCGCCAGCAGCTTGAGTTATGAGCAGTTCTTC
CASSLSYEQFF
>TRBJ1-3|-|TRBV7-2|-
TGTGCCAGCAGCGTCCAGGGAATCTCTGGAAACACCATATATTTT
CASSVQGISGNTIYF
>TRBJ2-5|-|TRBV6-5|-
TGTGCCAGCAGTTACTCTGGCAGGCAAGAGACCCAGTACTTC
CASSYSGRQETQYF
>TRBJ2-2|-|TRBV5-1|once
TGCGCCAGCAGCTTGGTTCCCGGGGTCTTCAGCGGGGAGCTGTTTTTT
CASSLVPGVFSGELFF
>TRBJ2-7|TRBD1|TRBV6-6|-
TGTGCCAGCAGAGGGAACCGGGACAGACCCTACGAGCAGTACTTC
CASRGNRDRPYEQYF
>TRBJ2-1|-|TRBV15|-
TGTGCCACCAGCAGGCTAGACAGAAACAATGAGCAGTTCTTC
CATSRLDRNNEQFF